Each of the 28 T cell receptor beta chains below was sequenced from the same sample in a study of persistence of HIV-infected CD4 T cells. These receptors' targets are unknown. Nonspecific anti-CD3/anti-CD28 bead stimulation represents the broad CD4+ T cell repertoire. Sorting of responding CD4+ T cells relied on upregulated CD40 ligand together with CD69. The libraries were made with immunoSEQ version 4 in survey mode. Generated by immunoSEQ multiplex PCR, the TCRdb table keeps only in-frame clones and is missing some. This sample has roughly 41,000 clones, with roughly 89% found just once. Source: CD4+ T cells sorted from PBMCs after roughly 17-hour stimulation, taken from a patient who received antiretroviral therapy. These receptors were taken from an adult man with HIV who was CMV-seropositive.

This clone is a singleton in its sample. The chain uses TRBV7-6 and TRBJ2-7; D remains unclear. The V and J ends lost 5 bases and 1 base respectively, with 12 bases between them. CDR1 is SGHVS and CDR2 is FNYEAQ in the germline V gene. The CDR3 covers 14 residues. The CDR3 coding sequence is TGTGCCAGCAGCCCCGACACCGTATCCTACGAGCAGTACTTC. The encoded protein is CASSPDTVSYEQYF.

CDR3 sequence: CSASDSYGYTF. The CDR3 bases are TGCAGTGCTAGTGACAGCTATGGCTACACCTTC. The chain employs TRBV20-1 and TRBJ1-2; D may be TRBD1 (5 bases). Trimming stripped 3 bases from V and 4 bases from J, with 6 bases between. Germline values: CDR1 DFQATT, CDR2 SNEGSKA (reference sequence). The CDR3 spans 11 residues.

This clone showed up just once. This chain links TRBV6-5 with TRBJ1-2; TRBD1 matches 7 bases. The CDR3 covers 12 residues. Germline CDR1 and CDR2: MNHEY and SVGAGI. V dropped 7 bases and J dropped 4; count of bases not matched to a gene: 3. CDR3 nucleotides: TGTGCCAGCACGACAGGGAGCTATGGCTACACCTTC. This codes for CASTTGSYGYTF.

The table lists this clone with a count of one. CDR3 sequence reads: CAISATGGAGNTIYF. Written as DNA, the CDR3 is TGTGCCATCAGTGCAACAGGGGGAGCTGGAAACACCATATATTTT. The rearrangement joins TRBV10-3 to TRBJ1-3; TRBD1 aligns across 8 bases. CDR1 ENHRY and CDR2 SYGVKD come from the germline V gene. V was pared by 4 bases and J by 2 bases, with 4 bases of the junction left unmatched. The CDR3 consists of 15 residues.

The V and J genes are TRBV29-1 and TRBJ1-1; D unresolved. Germline CDR1 is SQVTM and CDR2 is ANQGSEA. The V gene lost 3 bases and the J gene lost 1 base, with 9 bases spanning the gap. There are 13 residues in the CDR3. The CDR3 sequence is CSVEAHQNTEAFF. The CDR3 DNA is TGCAGCGTTGAGGCACACCAGAACACTGAAGCTTTCTTT.

The rearrangement joins TRBV29-1 to TRBJ2-5; 8 nucleotides match TRBD2. Unmatched junction bases numbered 2, after V lost 7 bases and J lost 1 base. This CDR3 has 12 residues. Per germline, CDR1 SQVTM and CDR2 ANQGSEA. The CDR3 DNA reads TGCAGCGCCGGGGGGGCCCAAGAGACCCAGTACTTC. Translation gives CSAGGAQETQYF.

The rearrangement joins TRBV3-1 (or the pseudogene TRBV3-2) to TRBJ1-5; no firm D call. V dropped 1 base and J dropped 0 bases, with 10 bases sitting between them. The CDR3 extends over 16 amino acids. In germline, CDR1 is LGHDT, CDR2 YNNKEL (reference sequence). The CDR3 loop is CASSQGITLSNQPQHF. Written as DNA, the CDR3 is TGTGCCAGCAGCCAAGGCATAACCCTTAGCAATCAGCCCCAGCATTTT.

The gene calls are TRBV10-3 and TRBJ1-2; D possibly corresponds to TRBD1 (6 bases). Trimming shortened V by 11 bases and J by 5 bases, and 18 bases separated the two germline ends. In germline, CDR1 is ENHRY, CDR2 SYGVKD. This CDR3 is 13 amino acids long. The CDR3 DNA sequence: TGTGCCTCTAAACTAACTCAGGGGTATGGCTACACCTTC. This gives the protein CASKLTQGYGYTF.

The rearrangement joins TRBV24-1 to TRBJ1-5; D is undetermined. The CDR3 length is 14 residues. The V end lost 2 bases, the J end lost 0 bases, and 4 bases lay between the germline ends. Germline loops: CDR1 KGHDR, CDR2 SFDVKD. The CDR3 DNA reads as TGTGCCACCAGTGATTCCCTTAGCAATCAGCCCCAGCATTTT. This sequence encodes CATSDSLSNQPQHF.

This clone appeared a few times. The chain links TRBV25-1 to TRBJ2-2; 8 bases fit TRBD1. This CDR3 spans 16 amino acids. CDR1 and CDR2 from the germline V gene are MGHDK and SYGVNS. V lost 5 bases, J lost 5 bases, and 10 bases stayed unmatched. In nucleotides, the CDR3 is TGTGCCAGCAGTACCCCCGGGACAGGCGCTACCGGGGAGCTGTTTTTT. It yields the protein CASSTPGTGATGELFF.

The chain joins TRBV29-1 to TRBJ2-1; maybe TRBD2 (7 bases). The V gene lost 6 bases and the J gene lost 7 bases, with 13 bases spanning the gap. CDR1 is SQVTM and CDR2 is ANQGSEA in the germline V gene. The CDR3 contains 12 residues. The CDR3 spells CSVAGAVNEQFF. CDR3 sequence (DNA): TGCAGCGTGGCGGGGGCAGTTAATGAGCAGTTCTTC.

This clone showed up just once. The V call is TRBV10-2, the J call TRBJ1-2; D is unresolved. The CDR3 loop spans 15 amino acids. Deletions cut 0 bases from V and 0 bases from J, with 8 bases between. Germline V gene sequence: CDR1 WSHSY, CDR2 SAAADI. The CDR3 DNA reads TGCGCCAGCAGTGAGTCGATGGCTGCTAACTATGGCTACACCTTC. Translated, it gives CASSESMAANYGYTF.

DNA of the CDR3: TGCAGCGTTGAAGTAGGACAAGATACGCAGTATTTT. This sequence encodes CSVEVGQDTQYF. The chain is built from TRBV29-1 and TRBJ2-3; TRBD1 is a possible D gene (5 bases). The germline gives CDR1 SQVTM, CDR2 ANQGSEA. V was trimmed by 1 base and J by 5 bases, leaving 7 bases between them. The CDR3 spans 12 residues.

The chain carries TRBV6-4 and TRBJ1-1, with D hard to call. V lost 6 bases to trimming and J lost 2 bases, with 10 bases between them. Germline values: CDR1 MRHNA, CDR2 SNTAGT. The CDR3 runs to 13 residues. In nucleotides, the CDR3 is TGTGCCAGCAGAGGCAGCGAAAACACTGAAGCTTTCTTT. It yields the protein CASRGSENTEAFF.

The J gene is TRBJ1-2, the V gene TRBV6-1; D ambiguous. Germline V CDR1 and CDR2: MNHNS, SASEGT. Trimming shortened V by 8 bases and J by 0 bases, and 16 bases separated the two germline ends. The CDR3 covers 15 residues. The CDR3 DNA is TGTGCCAGCCGGAGTTACGGTATAGCTAACTATGGCTACACCTTC. This gives the protein CASRSYGIANYGYTF.

V and J are TRBV5-1 and TRBJ2-5; tentatively, D is TRBD1 (5 bases). The CDR3 is made up of 17 amino acids. With 2 bases removed from V and 1 base from J, the gap between germline ends came to 18 bases. In germline, CDR1 is SGHRS, CDR2 YFSETQ. This chain's CDR3 is CASSLIPQVGIQETQYF. The CDR3 bases are TGCGCCAGCAGCTTAATACCACAGGTTGGCATCCAAGAGACCCAGTACTTC.

This clone occurred a few times. The chain has TRBV27 and TRBJ1-6, with D uncertain. The length of the CDR3 is 17 residues. Germline V gene lookup returns CDR1 MNHEY and CDR2 SMNVEV (reference sequence). The ends were cut back, 0 bases at V and 0 bases at J, with 9 bases in the middle. The CDR3 here is CASSLSPASSYNSPLHF. CDR3 bases: TGTGCCAGCAGTTTATCGCCGGCCAGCTCCTATAATTCACCCCTCCACTTT.

DNA of the CDR3: TGTGCCAGCAGCTCAGGACAGAACACTGAAGCTTTCTTT. Its protein product is CASSSGQNTEAFF. The chain recombines TRBV11-3 with TRBJ1-1; TRBD1 is a possible D gene (5 bases). V was clipped by 4 bases and J by 1 base, with 7 bases between them. CDR3 length: 13 amino acids. Per the germline V gene, CDR1 is SGHNT and CDR2 is YENEEA. Filled out from reference TRBV11-3 and TRBJ1-1, the complete variable domain reads EAGVVQSPRYKIIEKKQPVAFWCNPISGHNTLYWYLQNLGQGPELLIRYENEEAVDDSQLPKDRFSAERLKGVDSTLKIQPAELGDSAVYLCASSSGQNTEAFFGQGTRLTVV.

The chain combines TRBV20-1 with TRBJ2-3; 7 bases are shared with TRBD1. Trimming at V came to 3 bases and at J to 0 bases, leaving 12 bases not matched to a gene. The V gene's germline CDR1 is DFQATT and CDR2 SNEGSKA (reference sequence). The CDR3 contains 17 residues. CDR3 in DNA: TGCAGTGCTAGTTCCCCTAGTAGCAGGGGGAGCACAGATACGCAGTATTTT. This sequence encodes CSASSPSSRGSTDTQYF.

The V gene is TRBV19, the J gene TRBJ2-3, with D tentatively TRBD1 or TRBD2 (6 bases each). Germline lookup yields CDR1 LNHDA and CDR2 SQIVND (reference sequence). This CDR3 has 16 amino acids. Trimming stripped 1 base from V and 4 bases from J, with 15 bases between. CDR3 protein: CASSIGGGRRPDTQYF. In DNA form, the CDR3 reads TGTGCCAGTAGTATAGGAGGGGGGCGCCGTCCAGATACGCAGTATTTT.

The chain couples TRBV4-3 to TRBJ1-5; D is perhaps TRBD1 (6 bases). This CDR3 has 14 amino acids. V gave up 4 bases and J gave up 6 bases, with 13 bases separating them. CDR1 and CDR2 from the germline V gene are LGHNA and YSLEER. CDR3 nucleotides: TGCGCCAGCAGCCGATCGACAGGTCCTCAGCCCCAGCATTTT. This encodes CASSRSTGPQPQHF.

The chain uses TRBV6-4 and TRBJ2-1; 7 nucleotides agree with TRBD1. Germline V lookup: CDR1 MRHNA, CDR2 SNTAGT. This CDR3 is built from 15 residues. The V gene end was trimmed by 6 bases and the J gene end by 8 bases; junction bases not matched to a gene: 13. Here the CDR3 reads CASSPEAQGFYEQFF. CDR3 DNA: TGTGCCAGCAGCCCCGAGGCACAGGGGTTCTATGAGCAGTTCTTC.

The genes are TRBV10-3 and TRBJ2-1, with a tentative D call TRBD2 (6 bases). CDR3 size: 13 residues. Germline assignment: CDR1 ENHRY and CDR2 SYGVKD. Trimming took 4 bases from V and 6 from J, leaving 10 bases between them. The CDR3 loop reads CAISALGGNEQFF. The CDR3 DNA reads as TGTGCCATCAGTGCGTTGGGGGGCAATGAGCAGTTCTTC.

V is TRBV19 and J is TRBJ1-5, with TRBD1 identical over 8 bases. Germline V lookup: CDR1 LNHDA, CDR2 SQIVND (reference sequence). Trimming removed 6 bases from V and 6 bases from J; junction bases left unmatched: 7. The CDR3 runs 14 residues. The CDR3 loop reads CASRLGQGGQPQHF. The CDR3 nucleotides read TGTGCCAGTAGGCTAGGACAGGGAGGTCAGCCCCAGCATTTT. The full variable domain, completed using reference TRBV19 and TRBJ1-5, is DGGITQSPKYLFRKEGQNVTLSCEQNLNHDAMYWYRQDPGQGLRLIYYSQIVNDFQKGDIAEGYSVSREKKESFPLTVTSAQKNPTAFYLCASRLGQGGQPQHFGDGTRLSIL.

The chain is built from TRBV5-8 and TRBJ1-3; tentative D call: TRBD1 (5 bases). Trimming stripped 4 bases from V and 3 bases from J, with 14 bases between. Germline CDR1 SGHTS, CDR2 YDEGEE. CDR3 length: 15 residues. DNA for the CDR3: TGTGCCAGCAGCAACACCGGGACCTATGGAAACACCATATATTTT. Encoded protein: CASSNTGTYGNTIYF.

V gene TRBV6-2 or TRBV6-3 combines with J gene TRBJ1-2, with TRBD1 as a possible D gene (6 bases). The germline V and J ends were trimmed by 5 bases and 5 bases, with 12 bases remaining between them. CDR1 is MNHEY, CDR2 SVGEGT, per germline. CDR3 length: 13 amino acids. CDR3 protein: CASSRQEGYGYTF. The CDR3 DNA follows: TGTGCCAGCAGTAGACAGGAGGGTTATGGCTACACCTTC.

The chain links TRBV14 to TRBJ2-5; no firm D call. CDR1 is SGHDN and CDR2 is FVKESK in the germline V gene. The V gene lost 6 bases and the J gene lost 9 bases, with 20 bases spanning the gap. The CDR3 contains 14 residues. CDR3 in amino acids: CASRPSGSNLAQYF. The CDR3 DNA reads as TGTGCCAGCAGACCAAGTGGCAGTAATTTGGCCCAGTACTTC.

CDR3 region: CASSDGYSTDTQYF. The CDR3 DNA follows: TGTGCCAGCAGTGACGGCTACTCCACAGATACGCAGTATTTT. V usage is TRBV6-4 and J usage is TRBJ2-3, with D unresolved. CDR3 length equals 14 residues. The germline V gene encodes CDR1 MRHNA and CDR2 SNTAGT. Trimming took 2 bases from V and 2 from J, leaving 8 bases between them.